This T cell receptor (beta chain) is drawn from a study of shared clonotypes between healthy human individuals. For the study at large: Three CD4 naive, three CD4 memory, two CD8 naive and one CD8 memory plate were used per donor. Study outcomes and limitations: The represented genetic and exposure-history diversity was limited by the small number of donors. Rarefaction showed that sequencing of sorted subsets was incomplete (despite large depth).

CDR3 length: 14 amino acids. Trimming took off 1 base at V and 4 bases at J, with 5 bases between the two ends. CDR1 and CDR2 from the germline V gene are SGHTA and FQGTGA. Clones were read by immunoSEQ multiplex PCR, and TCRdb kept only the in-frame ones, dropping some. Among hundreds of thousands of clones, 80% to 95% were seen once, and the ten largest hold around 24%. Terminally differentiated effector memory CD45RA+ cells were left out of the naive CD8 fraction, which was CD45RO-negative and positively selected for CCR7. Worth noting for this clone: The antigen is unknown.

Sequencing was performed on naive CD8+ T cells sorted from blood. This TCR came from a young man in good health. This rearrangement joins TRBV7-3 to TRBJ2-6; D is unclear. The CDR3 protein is CASSLMSGANVLTF. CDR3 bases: TGTGCCAGCAGCTTAATGTCAGGGGCCAACGTCCTGACTTTC.